The T cell receptor beta chain described here comes from a study of cytomegalovirus exposure and HLA in healthy donors. The ends were cut back, 0 bases at V and 6 bases at J, with 6 bases in the middle. The V gene's germline CDR1 is SGHDT and CDR2 YYEEEE. The CDR3 sequence is 13 residues long. 60 Vbeta and 13 Jbeta primers were used in PCR. Assay used: immunoSEQ multiplex PCR; TCRdb lists only in-frame clones, some missing. The table has over 150,000 clones, over 60% seen once; the top ten hold more than 4.5%. The sequence was obtained from a young man in good health and CMV-seropositive. Sequenced material: PBMCs. V and J are TRBV5-6 and TRBJ2-2; D gene unclear. CDR3 coding DNA: TGTGCCAGCAGCTTGGGAAGAGCCGGGGAGCTGTTTTTT. Its translation is CASSLGRAGELFF.